The clone carrying this T cell receptor beta chain appeared once. Its antigen is as yet unknown. This specimen comes from a study of cytomegalovirus exposure and HLA in healthy donors. Measured with immunoSEQ multiplex PCR; TCRdb has only the in-frame clones, and not every one. The table records around 180,000 clones, more than 75% of them present only once. The germline V and J ends were trimmed by 0 bases and 1 base, with 8 bases remaining between them. This CDR3 is 14 amino acids long. CDR1 and CDR2 (germline): SGHRS, YFSETQ. General study points: It was around 160 TCR beta chains that were listed as cytomegalovirus-associated. Rare TCR sequences dominated, though some public TCRs recurred in many donors. A few of the chains that were CMV-associated were confirmed in vitro to be specific for CMV antigens.

The sequence derives from a man younger than 35 in good health and CMV-seropositive. The V and J genes are TRBV5-1 and TRBJ2-7, with a tentative D call TRBD1 (6 bases). The sequencing sample was made of PBMCs. The chain's CDR3 is CASSLDRVSYEQYF. The CDR3 nucleotides read TGCGCCAGCAGCTTGGACAGGGTATCCTACGAGCAGTACTTC.